This T cell receptor beta chain was documented in a study of cytomegalovirus exposure and HLA in healthy donors. With regard to this clone: The antigen is not known.

Findings and caveats of the study: In a later analysis, specific HLA alleles were associated with over 15,000 TCR beta sequences at a 0.05 false discovery rate.

The PCR contained 60 Vbeta and 13 Jbeta primers. Clones were sequenced by immunoSEQ multiplex PCR, and TCRdb holds only the in-frame ones, with some missing. The table shows 300,000 or so clones, with roughly four fifths occurring only once. This CDR3 spans 13 amino acids. Germline CDR1 reads MNHEY; CDR2 reads SMNVEV (reference sequence). With 4 bases clipped from V and 12 bases from J, the junction kept 10 bases outside the gene matches. The V and J genes are TRBV27 and TRBJ1-1; 8 bases map to TRBD1. Specimen: PBMCs. This TCR came from a woman in her thirties or forties in good health and CMV-seropositive. CDR3 coding DNA: TGTGCCAGCAGTTCAATAACGGACAGGGCGACTTTCTTT. Translation gives CASSSITDRATFF.